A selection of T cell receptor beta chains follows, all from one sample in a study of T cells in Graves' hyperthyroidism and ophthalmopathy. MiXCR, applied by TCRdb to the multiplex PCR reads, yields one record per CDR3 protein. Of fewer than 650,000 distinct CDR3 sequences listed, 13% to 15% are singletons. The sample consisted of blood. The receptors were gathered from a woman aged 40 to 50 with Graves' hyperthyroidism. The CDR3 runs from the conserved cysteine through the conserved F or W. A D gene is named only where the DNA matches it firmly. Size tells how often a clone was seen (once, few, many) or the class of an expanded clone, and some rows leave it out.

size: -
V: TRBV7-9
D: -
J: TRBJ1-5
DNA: TGTGCCAGCAGCTCCGGGGAGGGGCCCCAGCATTTT
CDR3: CASSSGEGPQHF

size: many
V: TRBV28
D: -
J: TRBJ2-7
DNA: TGTGCCAGCAGTTTCAGGGTCAACGAGCAGTACTTC
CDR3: CASSFRVNEQYF

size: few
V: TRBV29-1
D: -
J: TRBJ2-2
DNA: TGCAGCGTTGGATCCGGCACCCGGGAGCTGTTTTTT
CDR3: CSVGSGTRELFF

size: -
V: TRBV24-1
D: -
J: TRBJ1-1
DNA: TGTGCCACCAGGGGGGACACTGAAGCTTTCTTT
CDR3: CATRGDTEAFF

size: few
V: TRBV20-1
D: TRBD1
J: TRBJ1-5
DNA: TGCAGTGCTACCGCCGGGACAGGGAATAATCAGCCCCAGCATTTT
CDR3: CSATAGTGNNQPQHF

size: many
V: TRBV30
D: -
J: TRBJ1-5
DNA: TGTGCCTGGAGTGTTCCAGGAGATAGCAATCAGCCCCAGCATTTT
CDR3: CAWSVPGDSNQPQHF

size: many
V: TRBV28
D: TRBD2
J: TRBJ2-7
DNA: TGTGCCAGCACGATTCTAGCGGGAGGCGACGAGCAGTACTTC
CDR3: CASTILAGGDEQYF

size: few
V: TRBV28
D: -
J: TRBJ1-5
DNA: TGTGCCAGCACCCCACTAGGCAGGGAGAATCAGCCCCAGCATTTT
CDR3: CASTPLGRENQPQHF

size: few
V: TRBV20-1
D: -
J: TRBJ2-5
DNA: TGCAGTGTCCCGCGATACCAAGAGACCCAGTACTTC
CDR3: CSVPRYQETQYF

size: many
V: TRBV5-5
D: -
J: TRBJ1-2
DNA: TGTGCCAGCAGCTCAGACACGGGAAACTATGGCTACACCTTC
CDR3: CASSSDTGNYGYTF

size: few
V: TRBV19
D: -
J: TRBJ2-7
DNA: TGTGCCAGTAGTGAACTACTGGCGGGGGCGGCAGGCTACGAGCAGTACTTC
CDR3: CASSELLAGAAGYEQYF

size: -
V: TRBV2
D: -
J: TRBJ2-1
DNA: TGTGCCAGCAGTGGAGGGGGAGTTCGCTCTGTCAGTGAGCAGTTCTTC
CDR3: CASSGGGVRSVSEQFF

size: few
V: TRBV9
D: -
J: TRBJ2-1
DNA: TGTGCCAGCAGCGTAGAGGGAAGTTCCAATGAGCAGTTCTTC
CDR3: CASSVEGSSNEQFF

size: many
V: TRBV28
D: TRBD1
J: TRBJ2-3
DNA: TGTGCCAGCAGGGGACCGGGACAGGGGTCAGATACGCAGTATTTT
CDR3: CASRGPGQGSDTQYF

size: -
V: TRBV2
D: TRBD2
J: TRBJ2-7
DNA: TGTGCCAGCAGTGATGGCGGGACTAGGATCTACGAGCAGTACTTC
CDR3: CASSDGGTRIYEQYF

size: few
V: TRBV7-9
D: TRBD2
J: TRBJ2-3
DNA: TGTGCCAGCAGAGCGGGAGCTCTGACAGATACGCAGTATTTT
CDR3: CASRAGALTDTQYF

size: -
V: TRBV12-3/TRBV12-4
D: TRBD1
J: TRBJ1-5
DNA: TGTGCCAGCAGCCCGGGACAGCAGCCCCAGCATTTT
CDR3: CASSPGQQPQHF

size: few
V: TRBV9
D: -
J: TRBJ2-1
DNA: TGTGCCAGCAGCGTAGGGAGGGGTCCCTACAATGAGCAGTTCTTC
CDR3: CASSVGRGPYNEQFF

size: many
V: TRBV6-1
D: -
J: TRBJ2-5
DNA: TGTGCCAGCACCCCGGGACCCTCCCAAGAGACCCAGTACTTC
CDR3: CASTPGPSQETQYF

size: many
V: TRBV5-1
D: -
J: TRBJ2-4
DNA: TGCGCCAGCAGCTTGGGGCCACCGGGACCGCTTAAAAACATTCAGTACTTC
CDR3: CASSLGPPGPLKNIQYF

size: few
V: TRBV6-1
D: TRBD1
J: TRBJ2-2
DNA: TGTGCCAGCAGTGCGCCGATAGGACAGGGGCGGACCGGGGAGCTGTTTTTT
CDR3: CASSAPIGQGRTGELFF

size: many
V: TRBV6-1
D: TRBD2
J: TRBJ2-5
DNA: TGTGCCAGCGTTCGTAGCGGGAGGCGCGCAGAGACCCAGTACTTC
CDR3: CASVRSGRRAETQYF

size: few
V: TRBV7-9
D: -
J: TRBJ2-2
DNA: TGTGCCAGCAGCTTAGTTTATTCTGGGGCGAACGTCTCCGGGGAGCTGTTTTTT
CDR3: CASSLVYSGANVSGELFF

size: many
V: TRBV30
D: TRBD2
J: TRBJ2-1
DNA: TGTGCCTGGAGACTGACTAGCGGGACCTACAATGAGCAGTTCTTC
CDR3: CAWRLTSGTYNEQFF

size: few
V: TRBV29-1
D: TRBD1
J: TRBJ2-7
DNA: TGCAGCGTTGCTAGGGGGACAGGGGGCATCGAGCAGTACTTC
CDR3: CSVARGTGGIEQYF

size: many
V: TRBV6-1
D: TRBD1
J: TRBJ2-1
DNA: TGTGCCAGCAGCTTGGACAGGGGGCTCTACAATGAGCAGTTCTTC
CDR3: CASSLDRGLYNEQFF

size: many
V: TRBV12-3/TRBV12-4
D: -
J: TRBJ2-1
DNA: TGTGCCAGCACCGTCGGACTTACCTACAATGAGCAGTTCTTC
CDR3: CASTVGLTYNEQFF

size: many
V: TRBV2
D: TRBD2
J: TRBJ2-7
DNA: TGTGCCAGCAGTGTGGGGCCTCGGACTAGCGGGAACTACGAGCAGTACTTC
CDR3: CASSVGPRTSGNYEQYF

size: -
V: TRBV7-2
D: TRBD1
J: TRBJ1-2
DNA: TGTGCCAGCAGCTCAGGGACAGGGCTGGGTGGCTACACCTTC
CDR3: CASSSGTGLGGYTF

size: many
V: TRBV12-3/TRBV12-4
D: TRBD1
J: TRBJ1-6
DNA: TGTGCCAGCAGTGAGACAGGGGGAAACTCACCCCTCCACTTT
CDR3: CASSETGGNSPLHF

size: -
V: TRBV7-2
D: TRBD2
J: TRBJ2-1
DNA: TGTGCCAGCAGCTTGAGCGGGAGGGCAAACAATGGGCAGTTCTTC
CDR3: CASSLSGRANNGQFF

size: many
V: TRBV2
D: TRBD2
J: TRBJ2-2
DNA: TGTGCCAGCAGCCAGACTAGCGGGAGGAACACCGGGGAGCTGTTTTTT
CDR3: CASSQTSGRNTGELFF

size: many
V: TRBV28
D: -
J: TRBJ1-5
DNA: TGTGCCAGCACCCTAGAGACGGATAGCAATCAGCCCCAGCATTTT
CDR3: CASTLETDSNQPQHF

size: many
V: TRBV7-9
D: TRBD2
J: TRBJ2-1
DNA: TGTGCCAGCAGCTTACGTAGACTAGCGGGAGGCGAGCAGTTCTTC
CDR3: CASSLRRLAGGEQFF

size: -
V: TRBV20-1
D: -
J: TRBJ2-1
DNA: TGCAGTGCTAGAGATCTCTTGAGGACACTAGATCGAGAACAGTTCTTC
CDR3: CSARDLLRTLDREQFF

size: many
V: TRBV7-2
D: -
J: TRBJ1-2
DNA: TGTGCCAGCAGCCCCCAGGGGATCAACTATGGCTACACCTTC
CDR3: CASSPQGINYGYTF

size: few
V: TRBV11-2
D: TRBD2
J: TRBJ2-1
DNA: TGTGCCAGCAGCTCACACACTAGCGGGAGAAGTATCAATGAGCAGTTCTTC
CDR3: CASSSHTSGRSINEQFF

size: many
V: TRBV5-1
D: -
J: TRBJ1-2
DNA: TGCGCCAGCAGCTTGGCCCAACAGACTTACTATGGCTACACCTTC
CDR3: CASSLAQQTYYGYTF

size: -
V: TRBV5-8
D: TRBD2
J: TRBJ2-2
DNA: TGTGCCAGCAGCATAAGCGGGAGCTACACCGGGGAGCTGTTTTTT
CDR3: CASSISGSYTGELFF

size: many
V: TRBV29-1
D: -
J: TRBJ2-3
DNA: TGCAGCGTGACTTCGGGACTCTCGGGAGATACGCAGTATTTT
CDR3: CSVTSGLSGDTQYF

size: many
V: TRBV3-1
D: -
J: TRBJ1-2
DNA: TGTGCCAGCAGCCAAGGGGGCGGGAATGACTATGGCTACACCTTC
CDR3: CASSQGGGNDYGYTF

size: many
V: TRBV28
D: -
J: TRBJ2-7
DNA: TGTGCCAGCACCTGGGGTAGCGGAAAGTACGAGCAGTACTTC
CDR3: CASTWGSGKYEQYF

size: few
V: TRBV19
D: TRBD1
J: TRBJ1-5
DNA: TGTGCAAGTACGGGACAGGGGAATCAGCCCCAGCATTTT
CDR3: CASTGQGNQPQHF

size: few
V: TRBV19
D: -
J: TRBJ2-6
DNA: TGTGCCAGTACCCCAGGCGGGTTCAGCTCTGGGGCCAACGTCCTGACTTTC
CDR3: CASTPGGFSSGANVLTF

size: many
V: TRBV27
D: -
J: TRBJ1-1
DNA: TGTGCCAGCAGTCCAGGGACCCGGTGGACTGAAGCTTTCTTT
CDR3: CASSPGTRWTEAFF

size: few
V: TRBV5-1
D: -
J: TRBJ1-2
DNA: TGCGCCAGCAGCTTGGCTGGGTATGACTATGGCTACACCTTC
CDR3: CASSLAGYDYGYTF

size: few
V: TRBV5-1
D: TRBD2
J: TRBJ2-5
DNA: TGCGCCAGCACTTCTAGCGGGAGCGTCCGCCAAGAGACCCAGTACTTC
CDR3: CASTSSGSVRQETQYF

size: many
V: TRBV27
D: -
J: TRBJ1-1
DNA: TGTGCCAGCAGTTCCGACCGGGACAAGGAAGCTTTCTTT
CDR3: CASSSDRDKEAFF

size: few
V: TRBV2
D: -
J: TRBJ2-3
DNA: TGTGCCAGCAGAAAGCGAGGGTCCACAGATACGCAGTATTTT
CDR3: CASRKRGSTDTQYF

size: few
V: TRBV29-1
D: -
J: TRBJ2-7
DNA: TGCAGCGTCGGCTGGGACCCTACCTACGAGCAGTACTTC
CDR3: CSVGWDPTYEQYF

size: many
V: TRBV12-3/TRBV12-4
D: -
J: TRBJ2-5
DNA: TGTGCCAGCAGCCGGCTAGCGACCCAAGAGACCCAGTACTTC
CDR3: CASSRLATQETQYF

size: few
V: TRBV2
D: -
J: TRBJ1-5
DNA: TGTGCCAGCAGTGTTTTGGCAGGCAATCAGCCCCAGCATTTT
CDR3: CASSVLAGNQPQHF

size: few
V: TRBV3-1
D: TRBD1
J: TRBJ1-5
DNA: TGTGCCAGCAGCCAAGATTATCACAGGGGCGGGGAACAGCCCCAGCATTTT
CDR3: CASSQDYHRGGEQPQHF

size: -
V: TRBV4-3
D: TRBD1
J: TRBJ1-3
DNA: TGCGCCAGCAGCCCTCGGGACAGCGTGGCAAACACCATATATTTC
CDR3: CASSPRDSVANTIYF

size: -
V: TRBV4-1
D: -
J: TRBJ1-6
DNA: TGCGCCAGCAGCCGCTTAGCAGACTATAATTCACCCCTCCACTTT
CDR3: CASSRLADYNSPLHF